This TCR beta chain was profiled in a study of Graves' ophthalmopathy and Graves' hyperthyroidism (dated by TCRdb to between 2018 and 2020). Describing the broader study: Stable hyperthyroidism was defined as no progression to ophthalmopathy within 18 months of follow-up. In several hyperthyroidism patients, the T-cell repertoires found in thyroid tissue were compared with those found in blood. To explore V-J signatures distinguishing ophthalmopathy from hyperthyroidism, a discovery set of under 110 patients (around 42 ophthalmopathy, 57 stable hyperthyroidism) was enrolled. In total, around 140 blood samples were TCR-sequenced: some 43 ophthalmopathy, about 75 hyperthyroidism and some 17 hyperthyroidism-to-ophthalmopathy patients. The study used signatures of the TCR beta repertoire to tell Graves' ophthalmopathy apart from Graves' hyperthyroidism and to predict which patients would progress to ophthalmopathy. An independent validation cohort comprised around 19 hyperthyroidism patients and over 15 patients who later progressed from hyperthyroidism to ophthalmopathy. Following sampling, methimazole starting at 30 mg daily was administered to hyperthyroidism patients, and high-dose intravenous methylprednisolone was administered to ophthalmopathy patients.

TCR beta CDR3 regions were amplified from RNA transcripts for repertoire sequencing. A first-round RT-PCR used HTBI primers with the Qiagen OneStep RT-PCR kit, followed by a second-round multiplex PCR, size selection and purification. The libraries underwent paired-end sequencing with 100 bp reads on an Illumina HiSeq2000. Processing in the source paper ran as follows. Reads were processed with SOAPnuke, discarding reads with adapters, uncalled bases, mean Phred below 15, or no exact constant-primer or identifier match. COPE v1.2.5 was used to merge high-quality paired reads. Each unique nucleotide sequence was defined as a clonotype, and clonotypes were aligned to IMGT TRB V, D and J references with MiTCR v1.1. Only V-J combinations with frequency above 0.0001 were analysed, covering about 99% of repertoires. For each V-J combination, a TCR clonal expansion and chaos score was defined as the ratio of F50 clonal expansion to chaos observed in the TCRdist matrix. Features were reduced by Welch's t-statistics and random forest to around 14 V-J combinations, which fed a naive Bayes classifier. Thyroid-blood repertoire similarity was quantified with the Morisita-Horn index. TCRdb redid the processing of the public reads, applying fastp at Q25 and MiXCR, and retained in-frame beta chains. When rows share a CDR3 protein, they turn into one entry using the most common DNA and genes. What appears here as the V and J calls and clone size reflects TCRdb's work, not the paper's. Here the sample has around 1,200,000 distinct CDR3 sequences; approximately 35% occur a single time. Roughly 10% of the sample belongs to the ten largest clones.

Including cysteine and phenylalanine, the CDR3 has 17 amino acids. The CDR3 DNA has 51 bases and is translated from base 1. CDR1 and CDR2 (SGHRS, YFSETQ) derive from the germline V gene. Relative to germline, V is 0 bases shorter and J is 3 bases shorter, with 15 bases between their ends. The hyperthyroidism patients were 18 to 65 years old and newly diagnosed, with a disease duration of less than 2 months. Patients with other autoimmune diseases, uncontrolled infections, pregnancy or lactation were excluded. Diagnosis was based on clinical symptoms, serum thyroxine, TRAb, thyroid ultrasound and orbital computed tomography. Trizol reagent was used to extract the total RNA, and its quality was then checked on an Agilent 2100 Bioanalyzer. This clonotype was seen ten or more times. Its recognized antigen is unknown. Base-call qualities are not available, and no considerably larger clone is one nucleotide away.

Study-wide conclusions, independent of this receptor: Sample size was not predetermined statistically, and investigators were not blinded to group allocation. Most of the expanded thyroid clonotypes with a frequency above 0.001 were also detected in blood, and it was suggested that the thyroid immune response may be reflected by blood repertoires. The 13-signature model separated ophthalmopathy from stable hyperthyroidism with around 90% sensitivity and almost 84% specificity in cross-validation, and 80%/75% in the test set. In validation, the model predicted ophthalmopathy progression with 70.59% sensitivity and about 73% specificity; about a dozen predicted patients were CT-confirmed with GO in a median of approximately six months.

The V gene is TRBV5-1 and the J gene is TRBJ1-4, with the D segment identity uncertain. The sample consisted of peripheral blood or thyroid tissue (not recorded which). The source of this sequence is an adult man with Graves' hyperthyroidism. The nucleotides read TGCGCCAGCAGCTTGGGAGGGTACCTGACGTCTAATGAAAAACTGTTTTTT. Its protein is CASSLGGYLTSNEKLFF. Extended through the reference TRBV5-1 and TRBJ1-4 proteins, this CDR3 yields the full variable domain: KAGVTQTPRYLIKTRGQQVTLSCSPISGHRSVSWYQQTPGQGLQFLFEYFSETQRNKGNFPGRFSGRQFSNSRSEMNVSTLELGDSALYLCASSLGGYLTSNEKLFFGSGTQLSVL.